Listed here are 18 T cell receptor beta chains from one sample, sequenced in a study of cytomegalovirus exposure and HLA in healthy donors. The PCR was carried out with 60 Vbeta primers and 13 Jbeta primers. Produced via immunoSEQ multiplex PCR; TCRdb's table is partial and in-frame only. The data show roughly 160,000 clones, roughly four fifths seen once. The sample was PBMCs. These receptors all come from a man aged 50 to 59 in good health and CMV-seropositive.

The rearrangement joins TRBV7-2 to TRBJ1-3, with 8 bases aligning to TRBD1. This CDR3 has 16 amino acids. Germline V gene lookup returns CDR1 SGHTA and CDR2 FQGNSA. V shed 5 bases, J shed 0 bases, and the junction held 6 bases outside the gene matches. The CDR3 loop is CASSDRTGYSGNTIYF. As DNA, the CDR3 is TGTGCCAGCAGCGACCGGACAGGGTACTCTGGAAACACCATATATTTT.

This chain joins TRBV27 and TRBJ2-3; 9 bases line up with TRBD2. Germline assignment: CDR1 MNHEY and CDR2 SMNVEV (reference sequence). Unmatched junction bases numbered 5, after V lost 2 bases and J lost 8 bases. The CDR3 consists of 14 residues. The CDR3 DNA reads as TGTGCCAGCAGTTTAGGACTAGCGTCTGGTACGCAGTATTTT. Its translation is CASSLGLASGTQYF.

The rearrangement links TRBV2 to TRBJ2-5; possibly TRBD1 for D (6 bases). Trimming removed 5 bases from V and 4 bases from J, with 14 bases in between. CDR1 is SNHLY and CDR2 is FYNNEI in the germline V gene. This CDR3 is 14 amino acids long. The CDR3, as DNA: TGTGCCAGCAGTCCCTTTAGAGGGGGAGAGACCCAGTACTTC. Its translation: CASSPFRGGETQYF. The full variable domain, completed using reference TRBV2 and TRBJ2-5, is EPEVTQTPSHQVTQMGQEVILRCVPISNHLYFYWYRQILGQKVEFLVSFYNNEISEKSEIFDDQFSVERPDGSNFTLKIRSTKLEDSAMYFCASSPFRGGETQYFGPGTRLLVL.

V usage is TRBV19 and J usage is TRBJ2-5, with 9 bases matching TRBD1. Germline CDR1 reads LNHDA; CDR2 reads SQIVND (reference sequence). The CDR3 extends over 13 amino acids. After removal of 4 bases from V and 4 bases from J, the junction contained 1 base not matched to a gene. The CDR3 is CASSTGQGETQYF. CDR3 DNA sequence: TGTGCCAGTAGTACGGGACAGGGAGAGACCCAGTACTTC. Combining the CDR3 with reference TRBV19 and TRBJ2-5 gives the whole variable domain DGGITQSPKYLFRKEGQNVTLSCEQNLNHDAMYWYRQDPGQGLRLIYYSQIVNDFQKGDIAEGYSVSREKKESFPLTVTSAQKNPTAFYLCASSTGQGETQYFGPGTRLLVL.

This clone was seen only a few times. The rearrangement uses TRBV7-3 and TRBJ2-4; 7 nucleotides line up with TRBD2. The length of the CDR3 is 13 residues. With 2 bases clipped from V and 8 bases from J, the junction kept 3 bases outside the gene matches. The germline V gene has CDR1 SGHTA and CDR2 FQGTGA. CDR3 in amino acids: CASSLRRGDIQYF. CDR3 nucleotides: TGTGCCAGCAGCTTACGTCGGGGGGACATTCAGTACTTC.

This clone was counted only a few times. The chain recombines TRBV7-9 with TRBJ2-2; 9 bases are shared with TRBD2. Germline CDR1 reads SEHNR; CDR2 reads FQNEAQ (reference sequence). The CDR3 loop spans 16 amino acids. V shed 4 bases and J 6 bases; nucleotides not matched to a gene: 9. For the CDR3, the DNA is TGTGCCAGCAGCTCCTCCCGGCTAGCGGGGCCCGGGGAGCTGTTTTTT. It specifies CASSSSRLAGPGELFF.

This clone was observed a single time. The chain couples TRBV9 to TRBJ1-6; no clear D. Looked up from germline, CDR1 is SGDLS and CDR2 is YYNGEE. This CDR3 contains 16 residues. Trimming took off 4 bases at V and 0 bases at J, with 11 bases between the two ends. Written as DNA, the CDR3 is TGTGCCAGCAGCCCCGGGAGTAGCTCCTATAATTCACCCCTCCACTTT. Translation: CASSPGSSSYNSPLHF.

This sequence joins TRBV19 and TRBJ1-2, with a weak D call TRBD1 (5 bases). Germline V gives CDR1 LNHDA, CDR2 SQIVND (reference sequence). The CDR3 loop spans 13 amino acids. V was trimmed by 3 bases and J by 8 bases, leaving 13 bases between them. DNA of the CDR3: TGTGCCAGTAGTATCGGGGGAGGAGGCGGCTACACCTTC. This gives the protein CASSIGGGGGYTF.

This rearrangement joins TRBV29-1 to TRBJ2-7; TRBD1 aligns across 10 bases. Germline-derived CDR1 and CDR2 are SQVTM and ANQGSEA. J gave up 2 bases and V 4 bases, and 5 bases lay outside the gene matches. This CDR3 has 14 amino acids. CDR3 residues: CSVVRTGGTYEQYF. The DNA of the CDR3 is TGCAGCGTTGTAAGGACAGGGGGAACCTACGAGCAGTACTTC.

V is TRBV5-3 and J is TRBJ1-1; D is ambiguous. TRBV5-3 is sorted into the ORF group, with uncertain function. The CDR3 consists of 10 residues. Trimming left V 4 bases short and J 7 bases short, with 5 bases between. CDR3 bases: TGTGCCAGAAGCGCGTTTGAAGCTTTCTTT. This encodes CARSAFEAFF.

The chain's CDR3 is CASSPGRGRGNQPQHF. CDR3 in DNA: TGTGCCAGCAGCCCGGGGCGGGGAAGAGGCAATCAGCCCCAGCATTTT. This rearrangement joins TRBV28 to TRBJ1-5; D perhaps matches TRBD1 (5 bases). Deletions cut 6 bases from V and 2 bases from J, with 17 bases between. In germline, CDR1 is MDHEN, CDR2 SYDVKM. This CDR3 has 16 amino acids.

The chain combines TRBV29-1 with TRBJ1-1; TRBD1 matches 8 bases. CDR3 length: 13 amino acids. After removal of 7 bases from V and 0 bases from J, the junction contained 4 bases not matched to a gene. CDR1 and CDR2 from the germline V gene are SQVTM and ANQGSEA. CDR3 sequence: CSGIRGLNTEAFF. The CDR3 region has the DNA TGCAGCGGGATCAGGGGGCTGAACACTGAAGCTTTCTTT.

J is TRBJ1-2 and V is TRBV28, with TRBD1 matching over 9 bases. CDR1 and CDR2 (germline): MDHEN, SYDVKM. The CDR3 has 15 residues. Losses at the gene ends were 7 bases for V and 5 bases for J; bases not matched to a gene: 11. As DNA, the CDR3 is TGTGCCAGCACCCTATCCGGACAGGGGAGTTATGGCTACACCTTC. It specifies CASTLSGQGSYGYTF.

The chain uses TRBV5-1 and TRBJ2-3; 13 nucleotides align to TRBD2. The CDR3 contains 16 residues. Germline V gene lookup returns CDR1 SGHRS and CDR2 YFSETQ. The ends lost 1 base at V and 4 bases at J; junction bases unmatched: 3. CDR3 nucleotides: TGCGCCAGCAGCTTGACTAGCGGGGGGGTATCAGATACGCAGTATTTT. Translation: CASSLTSGGVSDTQYF.

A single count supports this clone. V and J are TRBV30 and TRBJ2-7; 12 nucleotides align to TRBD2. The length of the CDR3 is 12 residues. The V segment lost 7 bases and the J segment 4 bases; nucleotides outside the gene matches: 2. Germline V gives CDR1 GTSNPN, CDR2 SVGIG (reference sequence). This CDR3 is CAFGTSGYEQYF. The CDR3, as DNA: TGTGCCTTCGGGACTAGCGGGTACGAGCAGTACTTC.

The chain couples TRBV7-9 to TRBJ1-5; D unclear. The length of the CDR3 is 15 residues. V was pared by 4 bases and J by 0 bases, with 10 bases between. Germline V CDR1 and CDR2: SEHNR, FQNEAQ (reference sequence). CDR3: CASSSGLNSNQPQHF. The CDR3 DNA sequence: TGTGCCAGCAGCTCAGGACTCAATAGCAATCAGCCCCAGCATTTT.

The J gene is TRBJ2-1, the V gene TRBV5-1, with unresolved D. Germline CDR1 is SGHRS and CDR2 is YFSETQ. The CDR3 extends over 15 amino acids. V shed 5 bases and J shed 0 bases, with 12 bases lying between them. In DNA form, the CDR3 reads TGCGCCAGCAGTCCATTACGGTTCTCCTACAATGAGCAGTTCTTC. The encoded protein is CASSPLRFSYNEQFF.

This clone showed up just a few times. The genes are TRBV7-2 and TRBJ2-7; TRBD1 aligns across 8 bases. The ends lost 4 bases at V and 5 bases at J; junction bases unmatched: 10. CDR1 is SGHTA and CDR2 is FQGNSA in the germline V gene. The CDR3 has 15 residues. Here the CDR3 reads CASSWAGQGFDEQYF. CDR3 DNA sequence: TGTGCCAGCAGCTGGGCAGGACAGGGCTTCGACGAGCAGTACTTC.